These 11 T cell receptor beta chains originate from one sample sequenced in a study of post-analysis software for immune sequencing data (dated by TCRdb to the mid-2010s). Receptors were amplified or captured by PCR. The sequencer was an Illumina HiSeq 2500. To reduce PCR and sequencing biases, unique molecular identifiers were incorporated into the TCR beta cDNA libraries. TCRdb reanalyzed the raw reads on its own, using fastp at Q25 for trimming and MiXCR for clone calling, and kept in-frame beta chains. Every entry covers one CDR3 protein and lists the most common genes and DNA from its rows. Here the sample has some 500,000 distinct CDR3 sequences; roughly 46% occur a single time. The ten largest clones represent around an eighth of the sample. The paper as a whole reports these results and caveats: Several TRBV segments, including TRBV5-6, TRBV5-1 and TRBV20-1, were significantly more frequent in patients than controls.

Antigens of these TCRs are unknown. Sequenced material: blood. Source of these receptors: a girl aged 10-17 years with multiple sclerosis.

The chain employs TRBV6-2 or TRBV6-3 and TRBJ2-7, with 7 bases lining up with TRBD1. The CDR3 has 14 amino acids. Trimming removed 2 bases from V and 3 bases from J; junction bases left unmatched: 4. Looked up from germline, CDR1 is MNHEY and CDR2 is SVGEGT. The CDR3: CASSYRGLSYEQYF. Written as DNA, the CDR3 is TGTGCCAGCAGTTACAGGGGGCTCAGCTACGAGCAGTACTTC.

This clonotype has more than one count but fewer than ten. The chain joins TRBV4-1 to TRBJ1-5, with 8 bases that match TRBD1. This CDR3 contains 16 residues. V gave up 3 bases and J gave up 4 bases; unmatched junction bases: 8. Germline CDR1 is MGHRA and CDR2 is YSYEKL. CDR3 loop: CASSQALGTGNQPQHF. The CDR3, as DNA: TGCGCCAGCAGCCAGGCTCTCGGGACAGGTAATCAGCCCCAGCATTTT.

This clonotype was counted between two and nine times. The V and J genes are TRBV24-1 and TRBJ2-3; 9 positions match TRBD1. The CDR3 totals 16 residues. Germline CDR1 reads KGHDR; CDR2 reads SFDVKD. V lost 3 bases to trimming and J lost 1 base; unmatched junction nucleotides: 4. The CDR3 sequence: CATSDLTGGGTDTQYF. The CDR3 DNA follows: TGTGCCACCAGTGATCTAACAGGGGGCGGCACAGATACGCAGTATTTT.

The V call is TRBV29-1, the J call TRBJ2-2, with 8 positions matching TRBD1. The CDR3 runs 18 residues. Germline assignment: CDR1 SQVTM and CDR2 ANQGSEA. With V trimmed by 7 bases and J by 7 bases, 23 bases remained unmatched. CDR3 sequence: CSGKTGGPGRSTGGELFF. DNA for the CDR3: TGCAGCGGCAAAACAGGGGGTCCTGGCAGGTCAACGGGCGGGGAGCTGTTTTTT.

About this clonotype: The junction does not match germline at one end; this may be a read error. The chain uses TRBV20-1 and TRBJ2-1; TRBD2 aligns across 13 bases. CDR1 and CDR2 (germline): DFQATT, SNEGSKA (reference sequence). The CDR3 extends over 15 amino acids. The CDR3 protein is CSTRERTSGSNEQFF. The CDR3 DNA is TGCAGTACTAGGGAACGGACTAGCGGGAGCAATGAGCAGTTCTTC.

The J gene is TRBJ1-2, the V gene TRBV29-1, with a possible D match to TRBD1 (5 bases). This CDR3 has 12 residues. Germline CDR1 SQVTM, CDR2 ANQGSEA. Trimming removed 8 bases at V and 2 bases at J, with 12 bases between. CDR3 DNA sequence: TGCAGCACGCAGTGGGGGAACTATGGCTACACCTTC. Its protein product is CSTQWGNYGYTF.

The genes are TRBV28 and TRBJ1-4, with TRBD1 as a possible D gene (5 bases). Germline V CDR1 and CDR2: MDHEN, SYDVKM. The CDR3 spans 15 residues. V lost 1 base and J 7 bases, leaving 13 bases between the germline ends. CDR3: CASSLLEGLSEKLFF. CDR3 sequence (DNA): TGTGCCAGCAGTTTATTGGAGGGACTGAGTGAAAAACTGTTTTTT.

The V gene is TRBV7-2, the J gene TRBJ2-5, with 7 bases fitting TRBD2. The V gene's germline CDR1 is SGHTA and CDR2 FQGNSA. Losses at the gene ends were 5 bases for V and 4 bases for J; bases not matched to a gene: 7. There are 14 residues in the CDR3. CDR3 amino acids: CASSTKAGRETQYF. In DNA form, the CDR3 reads TGTGCCAGCAGCACAAAAGCGGGAAGAGAGACCCAGTACTTC.

The chain couples TRBV20-1 to TRBJ1-1; D ambiguous. There are 13 residues in the CDR3. The V gene lost 1 base and the J gene lost 6 bases, with 12 bases spanning the gap. Germline V gene lookup returns CDR1 DFQATT and CDR2 SNEGSKA (reference sequence). In DNA, the CDR3 is TGCAGTGCTAGAGGGGATACCCACCCTGAAGCTTTCTTT. It codes for CSARGDTHPEAFF.

This clonotype was seen once. The chain recombines TRBV28 with TRBJ1-2; 9 bases match TRBD1. Germline lookup yields CDR1 MDHEN and CDR2 SYDVKM. The CDR3 loop spans 12 amino acids. J lost 8 bases, V lost 10 bases, and 8 bases had no gene match. Here the CDR3 DNA reads TGTGCCACTGTACAGGGGGCTGGAGGCTACACCTTC. It is translated as CATVQGAGGYTF.

J is TRBJ2-1 and V is TRBV4-1; 10 bases are shared with TRBD2. Unmatched junction bases numbered 10, after V lost 1 base and J lost 10 bases. From germline, CDR1 is MGHRA and CDR2 YSYEKL. This CDR3 has 16 residues. The DNA for the CDR3 is TGCGCCAGCAGCCAAGGGGCTAGCGGGAGTAAAGGGGAGCAGTTCTTC. Its translation is CASSQGASGSKGEQFF.